Detailed here is one T cell receptor beta chain. These data originate in a study of HIV-infected patients and healthy controls. TCRdb passed the 5' RACE reads through MiXCR, listing each CDR3 protein once. The data show about 67,000 distinct CDR3 sequences, with less than 20% seen just once and about 6% held by the top ten. The length of the CDR3 is 14 residues. Germline-derived CDR1 and CDR2 are MDHEN and SYDVKM. Trimming removed 3 bases from V and 2 bases from J, with 9 bases in between. Sequencing was done on a sample of CD4+ T cells from blood. This receptor was identified in a human donor in good health. The rearrangement links TRBV28 to TRBJ2-3; D perhaps matches TRBD2 (6 bases). CDR3 nucleotides: TGTGCCAGCAGTTTCGGACTAAACACAGATACGCAGTATTTT. Its translation: CASSFGLNTDTQYF.